This TCR beta chain was captured in a study of T cells in women clearing cervical HPV infection. Background on the study: Cases were women with histologically confirmed HPV16-related CIN3 or worse, including 2 invasive cancers. Blood came at first lesion visit for cases, post-clearance for controls.

The CDR3 runs to 14 residues. On this clone: One end of the junction is discordant with germline, which a read error may explain. The CDR3 goes on 3 residues after the read ends, and that part is filled in from the germline J gene.

Measured with immunoSEQ multiplex PCR; TCRdb has only the in-frame clones, and not every one. The sample includes 45,000 to 55,000 clones. The sequence was collected from a woman aged 18 to 69 with a cervical HPV16 infection that either progressed to CIN3+ or cleared (not recorded which). The chain recombines TRBV12-3 or TRBV12-4 with TRBJ2-7; D is perhaps TRBD2 (5 bases). Sequencing was performed on blood buffy coat. CDR3 bases read: TGTGCCAGCAGTCTAGCAGGTCCGAACTACGAG. The encoded protein is CASSLAGPNYE. In full, the CDR3 is CASSLAGPNYEQYF.